The 25 T cell receptor beta chains below come from one sample, sequenced in a study of T cell responses to AZD1222 COVID-19 vaccine. The protocol was immunoSEQ multiplex PCR, while the TCRdb copy is restricted to in-frame clones and leaves out a portion. The repertoire has about 180,000 clones, about nine tenths of them found once; the top ten carry around 2%. The sequencing used peripheral blood, collected 28 days after the second AZD1222 dose. The source is an adult who received the AZD1222 COVID-19 vaccine.

This clone was counted between two and nine times. The chain uses TRBV4-1 and TRBJ1-5, with unresolved D. CDR3 length equals 18 residues. The V gene lost 0 bases and the J gene lost 6 bases, with 21 bases spanning the gap. The germline CDR1 and CDR2 sequences are MGHRA and YSYEKL. The CDR3 DNA follows: TGCGCCAGCAGCCAAGATAGTTCGGTCGGCACCTTAGGTCAGCCCCAGCATTTT. Its translation is CASSQDSSVGTLGQPQHF.

The chain is built from TRBV5-4 and TRBJ2-1, with D unresolved. The CDR3 totals 12 residues. CDR1 is SGHNT and CDR2 is YYREEE in the germline V gene (reference sequence). Trimming removed 0 bases from V and 8 bases from J, with 6 bases in between. The CDR3 protein is CASSLGRDEQFF. The CDR3 nucleotides read TGTGCCAGCAGCTTGGGTCGAGATGAGCAGTTCTTC.

The gene calls are TRBV7-3 and TRBJ2-1, with TRBD1 as a possible D gene (6 bases). Trimming removed 0 bases from V and 6 bases from J, with 15 bases in between. CDR1 is SGHTA, CDR2 FQGTGA, per germline. The CDR3 runs 16 residues. CDR3 in amino acids: CASSLTGHLRANEQFF. The CDR3 DNA is TGTGCCAGCAGCTTAACGGGACATCTGAGGGCCAATGAGCAGTTCTTC.

This clone was seen only once. The gene calls are TRBV7-2 and TRBJ1-6, with D perhaps matching TRBD1 (6 bases). V dropped 5 bases and J dropped 12 bases, with 17 bases sitting between them. The CDR3 sequence is 14 residues long. Germline V lookup: CDR1 SGHTA, CDR2 FQGNSA. This CDR3 is CASSPDWGLGPLHF. CDR3 coding DNA: TGTGCCAGCAGCCCTGACTGGGGGCTTGGACCCCTCCACTTT.

The chain uses TRBV10-3 and TRBJ1-3, with D maybe TRBD1 (6 bases). The CDR3 totals 15 residues. Germline CDR1 is ENHRY and CDR2 is SYGVKD. V lost 2 bases and J lost 4, with 12 bases in between. The CDR3 region is CAISEPQGKGNTIYF. CDR3 sequence (DNA): TGTGCCATCAGTGAGCCCCAGGGGAAAGGAAACACCATATATTTT.

This chain uses TRBV6-5 with TRBJ1-5, with 7 bases fitting TRBD1. The ends lost 0 bases at V and 9 bases at J; junction bases unmatched: 11. CDR1 is MNHEY and CDR2 is SVGAGI in the germline V gene. The CDR3 length is 16 residues. As DNA, the CDR3 is TGTGCCAGCAGTTACTCAGTACAGGGGTGGCCAGGGCCCCAGCATTTT. Amino acids: CASSYSVQGWPGPQHF.

This chain uses TRBV25-1 with TRBJ2-3; 14 bases align to TRBD2. CDR3 length: 15 residues. The trim removed 8 bases at V and 6 bases at J, leaving 7 bases unmatched. Germline CDR1 reads MGHDK; CDR2 reads SYGVNS. The DNA for the CDR3 is TGTGCCAGCCGACCGGGACTAGCGGGGGTTGATACGCAGTATTTT. It is translated as CASRPGLAGVDTQYF.

This clone has only one observation. CDR3 DNA: TGTGCCAGCACCAGACAGGGGGATTATGGCTACACCTTC. Protein product: CASTRQGDYGYTF. The chain employs TRBV6-5 and TRBJ1-2, with TRBD1 matching over 9 bases. Germline CDR1 and CDR2: MNHEY and SVGAGI. This CDR3 has 13 amino acids. V was pared by 7 bases and J by 5 bases, with 5 bases of the junction left unmatched.

The V call is TRBV18, the J call TRBJ2-2, with D possibly being TRBD1 (6 bases). Germline CDR1 reads KGHSH; CDR2 reads LQKENI. CDR3 size: 15 residues. V was shortened by 1 base and J by 1 base, with 7 bases between the two germline ends. CDR3 DNA: TGTGCCAGCTCACCACGACAGGAGAACACCGGGGAGCTGTTTTTT. Translation: CASSPRQENTGELFF.

The chain carries TRBV6-4 and TRBJ2-2; 9 bases fit TRBD1. V lost 2 bases, J lost 5 bases, and 3 bases stayed unmatched. CDR3 length: 15 amino acids. Germline V gene data show CDR1 as MRHNA and CDR2 as SNTAGT. CDR3 loop: CASSDGDRETGELFF. The CDR3 bases are TGTGCCAGCAGTGACGGGGACAGGGAAACCGGGGAGCTGTTTTTT.

A remark on this clone: Mismatch with germline at one junction end may stem from a read error. The gene calls are TRBV7-8 and TRBJ2-1; no clear D gene. Per the germline V gene, CDR1 is SGHVS and CDR2 is FQNEAQ. CDR3 length: 14 residues. In nucleotides, the CDR3 is TGTGCCAGCAGATTAGCCCCTTTGAACAATGAGCAGTTCTTC. It specifies CASRLAPLNNEQFF.

V is TRBV27 and J is TRBJ2-2; TRBD2 matches 14 bases. Germline assignment: CDR1 MNHEY and CDR2 SMNVEV (reference sequence). V gave up 8 bases and J gave up 7 bases; unmatched junction bases: 9. This CDR3 spans 16 amino acids. The DNA for the CDR3 is TGTGCCAGCTTAACCTCCGGGACTAGCGGGAGCGGGGAGCTGTTTTTT. Protein sequence: CASLTSGTSGSGELFF.

This chain uses TRBV28 with TRBJ1-1; D is possibly TRBD1 (6 bases). CDR3 length: 13 residues. In germline, CDR1 is MDHEN, CDR2 SYDVKM. Trimming removed 4 bases at V and 11 bases at J, with 17 bases between. In DNA, the CDR3 is TGTGCCAGCAGTTCCTATGGGGCAGGGGCGGCTTTCTTT. Its translation is CASSSYGAGAAFF. The full variable domain, completed using reference TRBV28 and TRBJ1-1, is DVKVTQSSRYLVKRTGEKVFLECVQDMDHENMFWYRQDPGLGLRLIYFSYDVKMKEKGDIPEGYSVSREKKERFSLILESASTNQTSMYLCASSSYGAGAAFFGQGTRLTVV.

This clone was observed a few times. The V and J genes are TRBV28 and TRBJ1-3; D not certain. V lost 2 bases and J lost 0, with 11 bases in between. CDR1 MDHEN and CDR2 SYDVKM come from the germline V gene. This CDR3 is built from 16 residues. This chain's CDR3 is CASSLPTASSGNTIYF. In DNA form, the CDR3 reads TGTGCCAGCAGTTTACCGACCGCGAGCTCTGGAAACACCATATATTTT.

The chain carries TRBV6-5 and TRBJ1-2; TRBD1 matches 9 bases. Germline V gene lookup returns CDR1 MNHEY and CDR2 SVGAGI. The CDR3 runs to 15 residues. The V segment lost 3 bases and the J segment 7 bases; nucleotides outside the gene matches: 9. CDR3 residues: CASSYRGTGKLGYTF. The CDR3 DNA is TGTGCCAGCAGTTATCGAGGGACAGGGAAGCTTGGCTACACCTTC.

The V call is TRBV28, the J call TRBJ2-1; D is perhaps TRBD2 (5 bases). Germline CDR1 reads MDHEN; CDR2 reads SYDVKM. The V end lost 5 bases, the J end lost 6 bases, and 14 bases lay between the germline ends. The CDR3 is 14 amino acids. The CDR3 sequence: CASSTLAITNEQFF. The DNA of the CDR3 is TGTGCCAGCAGTACTCTAGCTATCACCAATGAGCAGTTCTTC.

This CDR3 reads CASSLLINTEAFF. CDR3 sequence (DNA): TGTGCCAGCAGCCTCTTGATAAACACTGAAGCTTTCTTT. The V gene is TRBV6-2 or TRBV6-3, the J gene TRBJ1-1; no clear D. V lost 6 bases, J lost 2 bases, and 10 bases lay in between. CDR1 and CDR2 (germline): MNHEY, SVGEGT. There are 13 residues in the CDR3.

The chain combines TRBV6-5 with TRBJ1-2; TRBD1 matches at 7 bases. With 6 bases clipped from V and 8 bases from J, the junction kept 15 bases outside the gene matches. The germline gives CDR1 MNHEY, CDR2 SVGAGI. The length of the CDR3 is 15 residues. Written as DNA, the CDR3 is TGTGCCAGCAGCCCAACGGACAGGCGGCTGCGGGGCTACACCTTC. Translating gives CASSPTDRRLRGYTF.

The chain couples TRBV3-1 (or the pseudogene TRBV3-2) to TRBJ2-5, with 8 bases identical to TRBD2. Germline V gives CDR1 LGHDT, CDR2 YNNKEL (reference sequence). Trimming took 2 bases from V and 5 from J; bases not matched to a gene: 7. CDR3 length: 15 residues. In DNA form, the CDR3 reads TGTGCCAGCAGCCAATTATCCGGGGGGGCGGAGACCCAGTACTTC. Translated, it gives CASSQLSGGAETQYF.

The chain couples TRBV27 to TRBJ1-6; TRBD1 aligns across 8 bases. Germline lookup yields CDR1 MNHEY and CDR2 SMNVEV (reference sequence). CDR3 length: 17 amino acids. The junction had 12 bases not matched to a gene; V was cut back by 7 bases and J by 4 bases. The CDR3 region is CASTFTPGQGYNSPLHF. The CDR3 DNA follows: TGTGCCAGCACCTTCACGCCCGGACAGGGTTATAATTCACCCCTCCACTTT.

The chain combines TRBV24-1 with TRBJ1-3, with D uncertain. V shed 3 bases and J shed 5 bases, with 7 bases lying between them. CDR1 and CDR2 from the germline V gene are KGHDR and SFDVKD. This CDR3 spans 13 amino acids. DNA for the CDR3: TGTGCCACCAGTGATCCCGGCCGAAACACCATATATTTT. As protein: CATSDPGRNTIYF.

The chain is built from TRBV5-1 and TRBJ1-5, with unresolved D. Looked up from germline, CDR1 is SGHRS and CDR2 is YFSETQ. The V end lost 1 base, the J end lost 7 bases, and 15 bases lay between the germline ends. This CDR3 comprises 15 residues. The CDR3 protein is CASSLNRGGKQPQHF. For the CDR3, the DNA is TGCGCCAGCAGCTTGAATCGGGGAGGGAAGCAGCCCCAGCATTTT. The full variable domain, rest sourced from reference TRBV5-1 and TRBJ1-5, is KAGVTQTPRYLIKTRGQQVTLSCSPISGHRSVSWYQQTPGQGLQFLFEYFSETQRNKGNFPGRFSGRQFSNSRSEMNVSTLELGDSALYLCASSLNRGGKQPQHFGDGTRLSIL.

The chain joins TRBV6-6 to TRBJ1-4; the D gene is possibly TRBD1 (6 bases). V gave up 6 bases and J gave up 3 bases, with 11 bases separating them. CDR1 and CDR2 (germline): MNHNY, SVGAGI (reference sequence). The CDR3 loop spans 14 amino acids. The DNA for the CDR3 is TGTGCCAGCAGAAAGGACAGATCTAATGAAAAACTGTTTTTT. This gives the protein CASRKDRSNEKLFF.

The chain joins TRBV3-1 (or the pseudogene TRBV3-2) to TRBJ2-7, with 10 positions matching TRBD2. V trimming: 1 base; J trimming: 0 bases; junction bases outside the gene matches: 3. The CDR3 loop spans 16 amino acids. Germline V lookup: CDR1 LGHDT, CDR2 YNNKEL (reference sequence). Written as DNA, the CDR3 is TGTGCCAGCAGCCAAGGGACTAGCGGAAACTCCTACGAGCAGTACTTC. Its translation: CASSQGTSGNSYEQYF.

The chain links TRBV6-5 to TRBJ2-7, with D possibly being TRBD2 (5 bases). Trimming took 3 bases from V and 2 from J, leaving 14 bases between them. The CDR3 runs to 15 residues. In germline, CDR1 is MNHEY, CDR2 SVGAGI. CDR3 sequence reads: CASSYVFGDAYEQYF. CDR3 bases: TGTGCCAGCAGTTATGTCTTCGGGGATGCCTACGAGCAGTACTTC.